One and the same sample provided the 18 T cell receptor beta chains below, sequenced in a study of T cells after posttransplantation cyclophosphamide. The method was immunoSEQ multiplex PCR; TCRdb's version includes in-frame clones alone and lacks a portion of them. The profile shows 10,000 or so clones, roughly 85% of them singletons. Cyclophosphamide on days +3 and +4 followed busulfan-fludarabine conditioning and a marrow graft. Here the sequenced sample was PBMCs, taken 1,800 to 2,000 days after a stem cell transplant with posttransplant cyclophosphamide. These receptors came from a female patient in her 40s who received an allogeneic stem cell transplant from a related donor, was CMV-positive, and had no GVHD. T cells may partly derive from the graft donor.

This clone was detected a few times. The V gene is TRBV4-1, the J gene TRBJ2-3; D is possibly TRBD1 (6 bases). Germline CDR1 reads MGHRA; CDR2 reads YSYEKL. The CDR3 has 11 residues. The V gene lost 7 bases and the J gene lost 9 bases, with 11 bases spanning the gap. The CDR3 region has the DNA TGCGCCAGCAAAGGGGGAAGGACGCAGTATTTT. This encodes CASKGGRTQYF.

This clone was detected once. This CDR3 is CASQNAGVAYEQYF. The CDR3 DNA reads as TGTGCCAGCCAAAACGCGGGGGTCGCCTACGAGCAGTACTTC. The gene calls are TRBV7-8 and TRBJ2-7; TRBD2 aligns across 7 bases. The V and J ends lost 8 bases and 2 bases, in that order; junction bases with no gene match: 9. CDR3 length: 14 residues. Germline CDR1 is SGHVS and CDR2 is FQNEAQ.

This clone was detected only once. The V gene is TRBV7-2, the J gene TRBJ2-7; 9 nucleotides line up with TRBD1. The V gene's germline CDR1 is SGHTA and CDR2 FQGNSA. The CDR3 is 14 amino acids. J was trimmed by 4 bases and V by 5 bases; bases with no gene match: 6. The CDR3 region is CASSRDRVGYEQYF. In nucleotides, the CDR3 is TGTGCCAGCAGCCGGGACAGGGTCGGTTACGAGCAGTACTTC.

This chain uses TRBV2 with TRBJ2-5, with D possibly being TRBD1 (5 bases). In germline, CDR1 is SNHLY, CDR2 FYNNEI. Deletions cut 1 base from V and 4 bases from J, with 16 bases between. The CDR3 consists of 16 residues. CDR3 coding DNA: TGTGCCAGCAGTGAAGGGGGCGGTTTTAGAGGAGAGACCCAGTACTTC. This sequence encodes CASSEGGGFRGETQYF. The entire variable domain, with the rest obtained from reference TRBV2 and TRBJ2-5, is as follows: EPEVTQTPSHQVTQMGQEVILRCVPISNHLYFYWYRQILGQKVEFLVSFYNNEISEKSEIFDDQFSVERPDGSNFTLKIRSTKLEDSAMYFCASSEGGGFRGETQYFGPGTRLLVL.

The chain links TRBV5-1 to TRBJ2-6, with 8 bases fitting TRBD1. J gave up 0 bases and V 5 bases, and 1 base lay outside the gene matches. The CDR3 runs to 15 residues. Germline V CDR1 and CDR2: SGHRS, YFSETQ. The CDR3 sequence is CASRGQVSGANVLTF. CDR3 nucleotide sequence: TGCGCCAGCAGGGGACAGGTCTCTGGGGCCAACGTCCTGACTTTC.

The rearrangement links TRBV7-2 to TRBJ2-7, with D maybe TRBD1 (6 bases). From germline, CDR1 is SGHTA and CDR2 FQGNSA. This CDR3 has 16 residues. V was pared by 5 bases and J by 4 bases, with 21 bases between. The CDR3, as DNA: TGTGCCAGCAGCGCTACAGGGAGACAAGAATTTTACGAGCAGTACTTC. It specifies CASSATGRQEFYEQYF.

The count of this clone is one. The chain is built from TRBV28 and TRBJ1-1, with no clear D. The CDR3 spans 12 residues. Germline V CDR1 and CDR2: MDHEN, SYDVKM. Trimming removed 1 base from V and 10 bases from J, with 10 bases in between. The CDR3 loop is CASSLSPRRAFF. The CDR3 nucleotides read TGTGCCAGCAGTTTATCCCCCCGTAGAGCTTTCTTT.

The rearrangement joins TRBV27 to TRBJ2-5, with D possibly TRBD1 on 5 matching bases. Germline V CDR1 and CDR2: MNHEY, SMNVEV (reference sequence). The CDR3 sequence is 13 residues long. V was trimmed by 3 bases and J by 4 bases, leaving 9 bases between them. The CDR3 spells CASSFTGSETQYF. CDR3 DNA sequence: TGTGCCAGCAGTTTCACAGGATCAGAGACCCAGTACTTC.

This clone was detected only once. V and J are TRBV5-4 and TRBJ1-1; D may be TRBD1 (5 bases). Germline CDR1 reads SGHNT; CDR2 reads YYREEE (reference sequence). The CDR3 length is 13 residues. Between the trimmed V and J ends, which lost 0 bases and 7 bases, there was a span of 10 bases. Written as DNA, the CDR3 is TGTGCCAGCAGCTTGGCACCCCAGGGTGAAGCTTTCTTT. Protein product: CASSLAPQGEAFF.

In regard to this clone: This is likely an artifact of a read error, given a far larger clone one base away. This chain links TRBV5-4 with TRBJ1-2; 10 positions agree with TRBD1. Germline trimming cut 0 bases from V and 8 bases from J; bases unmatched to any gene: 7. Germline V gene data show CDR1 as SGHNT and CDR2 as YYREEE (reference sequence). The CDR3 extends over 15 amino acids. CDR3 nucleotides: TGTGCCAGCAGCTTGGGGGACGACAGGGGGCAAGGCTACACCTTC. Amino acid sequence: CASSLGDDRGQGYTF.

The chain is built from TRBV5-4 and TRBJ2-7; D unclear. There are 14 residues in the CDR3. The V gene's germline CDR1 is SGHNT and CDR2 YYREEE (reference sequence). Trimming took off 0 bases at V and 0 bases at J, with 7 bases between the two ends. CDR3 in amino acids: CASSLALSSYEQYF. CDR3 nucleotides: TGTGCCAGCAGCTTGGCACTTAGCTCCTACGAGCAGTACTTC.

V gene TRBV2 combines with J gene TRBJ1-1; the match to TRBD1 covers 9 bases. CDR3 size: 13 residues. Unmatched junction bases numbered 9, after V lost 5 bases and J lost 11 bases. Germline values: CDR1 SNHLY, CDR2 FYNNEI. The CDR3 reads CASSFLGQGGAFF. Here the CDR3 DNA reads TGTGCCAGCAGTTTTTTGGGACAGGGAGGGGCTTTCTTT.

The V call is TRBV6-5, the J call TRBJ1-1, with a tentative D call TRBD1 (6 bases). This CDR3 is built from 16 residues. Germline values: CDR1 MNHEY, CDR2 SVGAGI. V lost 0 bases to trimming and J lost 1 base, with 12 bases between them. The CDR3 coding sequence is TGTGCCAGCAGTTACTCCGACGGGACAACGAACACTGAAGCTTTCTTT. This gives the protein CASSYSDGTTNTEAFF.

The chain recombines TRBV6-6 with TRBJ1-6; unclear D gene. The CDR3 runs 15 residues. V lost 4 bases to trimming and J lost 2 bases, with 9 bases between them. The germline gives CDR1 MNHNY, CDR2 SVGAGI (reference sequence). CDR3 DNA sequence: TGTGCCAGCAGTTCCGGAGAGGCCTATAATTCACCCCTCCACTTT. This encodes CASSSGEAYNSPLHF.

V usage is TRBV10-1 and J usage is TRBJ2-7, with 11 bases matching TRBD2. Germline lookup yields CDR1 WNHNN and CDR2 SYGVQD (reference sequence). The CDR3 has 16 residues. V was clipped by 7 bases and J by 6 bases; unmatched bases: 14. The CDR3 DNA reads TGCGCCAGCAATGATCCCACTAGCGGGGGAAAACGCGAGCAGTACTTC. Protein: CASNDPTSGGKREQYF.

The chain uses TRBV14 and TRBJ2-3; the D gene is possibly TRBD1 (7 bases). The V gene lost 6 bases and the J gene lost 4 bases, with 14 bases spanning the gap. Germline V gene sequence: CDR1 SGHDN, CDR2 FVKESK. The CDR3 spans 14 residues. CDR3: CASSGQGGADTQYF. CDR3 in DNA: TGTGCCAGCAGTGGGCAGGGGGGTGCAGATACGCAGTATTTT.

This chain uses TRBV7-9 with TRBJ1-3, with D unclear. The germline gives CDR1 SEHNR, CDR2 FQNEAQ (reference sequence). The CDR3 loop spans 14 amino acids. Trimming pared 1 base from V and 5 bases from J, leaving 9 bases between. The CDR3 is CASSLVGGRNTIYF. CDR3 nucleotide sequence: TGTGCCAGCAGCTTAGTAGGCGGGAGAAACACCATATATTTT. Combining the CDR3 with reference TRBV7-9 and TRBJ1-3 gives the whole variable domain DTGVSQNPRHKITKRGQNVTFRCDPISEHNRLYWYRQTLGQGPEFLTYFQNEAQLEKSRLLSDRFSAERPKGSFSTLEIQRTEQGDSAMYLCASSLVGGRNTIYFGEGSWLTVV.

The rearrangement links TRBV6-5 to TRBJ1-2; D possibly corresponds to TRBD1 (6 bases). Trimming stripped 0 bases from V and 4 bases from J, with 12 bases between. CDR3 length equals 15 residues. CDR1 and CDR2 from the germline V gene are MNHEY and SVGAGI. The CDR3 sequence: CASSYSRGGGYGYTF. CDR3 nucleotide sequence: TGTGCCAGCAGTTACTCGCGGGGAGGGGGCTATGGCTACACCTTC.